A single sample gave rise to the 19 T cell receptor beta chains below, sequenced in a study of OX40 agonist ivuxolimab in advanced cancers. This table comes from immunoSEQ multiplex PCR, and its TCRdb copy is limited to in-frame clones, with some not included. The sample consists of about 67,000 clones, 91% of them appearing once. This specimen was CD4+ or CD8+ T cells sorted from blood, taken in a trial of the OX40 agonist ivuxolimab. The receptors were gathered from an adult with an advanced solid tumor such as melanoma, head and neck, liver or kidney cancer.

This sequence joins TRBV4-3 and TRBJ2-2; D is perhaps TRBD2 (6 bases). The CDR3 is 16 residues long. V was cut by 0 bases and J by 8 bases, with 16 bases left in between. The V gene's germline CDR1 is LGHNA and CDR2 YSLEER. In DNA form, the CDR3 reads TGCGCCAGCAGCCAAGATCAGACGGGAGAGGGTGGGGAGCTGTTTTTT. Translated: CASSQDQTGEGGELFF.

The chain is built from TRBV27 and TRBJ2-1; D is possibly TRBD2 (6 bases). Trimming took off 5 bases at V and 10 bases at J, with 12 bases between the two ends. CDR3 length equals 12 residues. The V gene's germline CDR1 is MNHEY and CDR2 SMNVEV (reference sequence). CDR3 DNA: TGTGCCAGCAGTGGCGGGGCCGTAGAGCAGTTCTTC. It specifies CASSGGAVEQFF.

J is TRBJ2-1 and V is TRBV19; 8 nucleotides line up with TRBD1. Trimming at V came to 3 bases and at J to 7 bases, leaving 5 bases not matched to a gene. The CDR3 totals 14 residues. Germline V CDR1 and CDR2: LNHDA, SQIVND (reference sequence). DNA for the CDR3: TGTGCCAGTAGTATGGCAGGGGGCATAAATGAGCAGTTCTTC. This encodes CASSMAGGINEQFF. Filled out from reference TRBV19 and TRBJ2-1, the complete variable domain reads DGGITQSPKYLFRKEGQNVTLSCEQNLNHDAMYWYRQDPGQGLRLIYYSQIVNDFQKGDIAEGYSVSREKKESFPLTVTSAQKNPTAFYLCASSMAGGINEQFFGPGTRLTVL.

The chain recombines TRBV14 with TRBJ2-7; D gene unclear. CDR1 is SGHDN and CDR2 is FVKESK in the germline V gene. Trimming shortened V by 3 bases and J by 7 bases, and 10 bases separated the two germline ends. The length of the CDR3 is 12 residues. The CDR3 sequence: CASSHVTPEQYF. The DNA for the CDR3 is TGTGCCAGCAGCCATGTAACGCCTGAGCAGTACTTC.

The chain's CDR3 is CASSPRGVADQETQYF. Here the CDR3 DNA reads TGTGCCAGCAGCCCCCGGGGTGTAGCGGACCAAGAGACCCAGTACTTC. The chain combines TRBV5-6 with TRBJ2-5; D may be TRBD2 (6 bases). Trimming removed 4 bases from V and 0 bases from J, with 16 bases in between. The germline V gene has CDR1 SGHDT and CDR2 YYEEEE. CDR3 length equals 16 residues.

V usage is TRBV7-6 and J usage is TRBJ2-5; 11 bases agree with TRBD1. Germline V lookup: CDR1 SGHVS, CDR2 FNYEAQ. The CDR3 spans 16 residues. V was clipped by 4 bases and J by 4 bases; unmatched bases: 8. The CDR3 loop is CASSSRTGGLGETQYF. The DNA of the CDR3 is TGTGCCAGCAGCTCCCGGACAGGGGGCTTGGGAGAGACCCAGTACTTC.

This chain connects TRBV2 to TRBJ2-3, with D perhaps TRBD2 (6 bases). CDR3 length: 16 amino acids. The V gene lost 7 bases and the J gene lost 3 bases, with 20 bases spanning the gap. Germline V CDR1 and CDR2: SNHLY, FYNNEI. The DNA of the CDR3 is TGTGCCAGCATCTGGGACGGGGGAAGGAGGACAGATACGCAGTATTTT. This codes for CASIWDGGRRTDTQYF.

V and J are TRBV11-2 and TRBJ2-1; 13 bases fit TRBD2. Trimming took 3 bases from V and 3 from J; bases not matched to a gene: 5. This CDR3 is 17 amino acids long. The germline gives CDR1 SGHAT, CDR2 FQNNGV. The CDR3 DNA reads as TGTGCCAGCAGCTTTTGGACTAGCGGGAGCCTCTACAATGAGCAGTTCTTC. Translation gives CASSFWTSGSLYNEQFF.

The genes are TRBV4-1 and TRBJ2-2, with D perhaps matching TRBD2 (5 bases). V shed 0 bases and J shed 7 bases, with 15 bases lying between them. Germline V gene sequence: CDR1 MGHRA, CDR2 YSYEKL. The CDR3 covers 16 residues. CDR3 loop: CASSQDHELGSGELFF. CDR3 in DNA: TGCGCCAGCAGCCAAGATCACGAGCTAGGGAGCGGGGAGCTGTTTTTT.

This chain joins TRBV6-5 and TRBJ1-1; no clear D gene. CDR3 length equals 13 residues. V shed 6 bases and J shed 0 bases, with 8 bases lying between them. Germline V gives CDR1 MNHEY, CDR2 SVGAGI. The CDR3 nucleotides are TGTGCCAGCAGAATGGGGATGAACACTGAAGCTTTCTTT. This gives the protein CASRMGMNTEAFF.

The chain recombines TRBV19 with TRBJ2-1; TRBD2 matches at 11 bases. CDR1 is LNHDA and CDR2 is SQIVND in the germline V gene (reference sequence). The junction had 14 bases not matched to a gene; V was cut back by 6 bases and J by 1 base. There are 19 residues in the CDR3. CDR3: CASRPKTSGRILSYNEQFF. CDR3 bases: TGTGCCAGTAGACCTAAAACTAGCGGGAGAATCTTGTCCTACAATGAGCAGTTCTTC.

J is TRBJ1-1 and V is TRBV7-6; 8 nucleotides match TRBD1. Germline values: CDR1 SGHVS, CDR2 FNYEAQ. With V trimmed by 0 bases and J by 7 bases, 4 bases remained unmatched. CDR3 length: 14 residues. The CDR3 bases are TGTGCCAGCAGCTTAGCGCAGGGGGCGGATGAAGCTTTCTTT. Translated: CASSLAQGADEAFF.

The chain combines TRBV12-5 with TRBJ1-5; D not resolved. The CDR3 spans 16 residues. Germline values: CDR1 LGHNT, CDR2 FRNRAP. Trimming took off 2 bases at V and 5 bases at J, with 16 bases between the two ends. The CDR3 DNA reads as TGTGCTAGTGGTTTGCTTGATTCCAGCCCCTATCAGCCCCAGCATTTT. This codes for CASGLLDSSPYQPQHF.

The V and J genes are TRBV7-2 and TRBJ2-7, with 12 bases that match TRBD2. This CDR3 has 16 amino acids. Germline V gene sequence: CDR1 SGHTA, CDR2 FQGNSA. Germline trimming cut 2 bases from V and 2 bases from J; bases unmatched to any gene: 4. The CDR3 spells CASSLLAGGPPYEQYF. The DNA for the CDR3 is TGTGCCAGCAGCTTACTAGCGGGAGGGCCCCCCTACGAGCAGTACTTC.

The V gene is TRBV6-1, the J gene TRBJ2-1, with 10 bases aligning to TRBD2. With V trimmed by 8 bases and J by 2 bases, 6 bases remained unmatched. Germline V gene data show CDR1 as MNHNS and CDR2 as SASEGT. CDR3 length: 15 residues. In nucleotides, the CDR3 is TGTGCCAGCGACACGCTAGCGGGAGCCTACAATGAGCAGTTCTTC. Translated: CASDTLAGAYNEQFF.

The chain carries TRBV4-2 and TRBJ2-1, with TRBD2 matching over 7 bases. The CDR3 runs to 16 residues. The germline V gene encodes CDR1 LGHNA and CDR2 YNFKEQ. J was trimmed by 0 bases and V by 0 bases; bases with no gene match: 2. CDR3 nucleotide sequence: TGTGCCAGCAGCCAAGAGGGGGGGAGCTCCTACAATGAGCAGTTCTTC. As protein: CASSQEGGSSYNEQFF.

The rearrangement links TRBV25-1 to TRBJ2-7, with 8 bases identical to TRBD1. The ends lost 3 bases at V and 0 bases at J; junction bases unmatched: 1. The germline V gene encodes CDR1 MGHDK and CDR2 SYGVNS. The CDR3 runs to 14 residues. CDR3 sequence (DNA): TGTGCCAGCAGTGAGACAGGGGCCTCCTACGAGCAGTACTTC. Translated: CASSETGASYEQYF.

The V and J genes are TRBV27 and TRBJ1-4; TRBD1 aligns across 9 bases. This CDR3 has 19 amino acids. Trimming took 0 bases from V and 7 from J; bases not matched to a gene: 15. Per the germline V gene, CDR1 is MNHEY and CDR2 is SMNVEV (reference sequence). The CDR3 sequence is CASSLSPKDRGGLGEKLFF. The DNA of the CDR3 is TGTGCCAGCAGTTTATCCCCAAAAGACAGGGGGGGGCTTGGTGAAAAACTGTTTTTT.

V gene TRBV7-9 combines with J gene TRBJ2-2; no clear D. The CDR3 consists of 18 residues. V was clipped by 4 bases and J by 7 bases, with 25 bases between them. Germline CDR1 and CDR2: SEHNR and FQNEAQ (reference sequence). The CDR3 loop is CASSSPRLETGVYGELFF. The CDR3 DNA sequence: TGTGCCAGCAGCTCACCGAGACTCGAGACGGGTGTATACGGGGAGCTGTTTTTT. The full variable domain, in which reference TRBV7-9 and TRBJ2-2 provide the parts outside the CDR3, is DTGVSQNPRHKITKRGQNVTFRCDPISEHNRLYWYRQTLGQGPEFLTYFQNEAQLEKSRLLSDRFSAERPKGSFSTLEIQRTEQGDSAMYLCASSSPRLETGVYGELFFGEGSRLTVL.